The 23 T cell receptor beta chains listed next were all sequenced from one sample in a study of CD8 T cells in ankylosing spondylitis. TCRdb analysed the 5' RACE reads with MiXCR anew, one entry per CDR3 protein. The sample records roughly 230,000 distinct CDR3 sequences, 18% being singletons. The sample was blood, either unsorted or a sorted T cell fraction (not recorded which). The receptor source for this set is a male donor with ankylosing spondylitis or in good health (not recorded which).

This chain joins TRBV10-3 and TRBJ2-7, with D tentatively TRBD1 (6 bases). Germline values: CDR1 ENHRY, CDR2 SYGVKD. V dropped 0 bases and J dropped 3 bases, with 12 bases sitting between them. CDR3 size: 15 residues. In DNA form, the CDR3 reads TGTGCCATCAGTGAGTCCGACAGGTCAAGCTACGAGCAGTACTTC. Translating it yields CAISESDRSSYEQYF.

This clonotype has ten or more counts. The J gene is TRBJ2-2, the V gene TRBV7-9; D assignment may be TRBD1 or TRBD2 (5 bases each). V dropped 5 bases and J dropped 4 bases, with 17 bases sitting between them. The CDR3 extends over 16 amino acids. Germline loops: CDR1 SEHNR, CDR2 FQNEAQ (reference sequence). CDR3 DNA: TGTGCCAGCAGCCTCCCCGCTGTGGGGGTCACCGGGGAGCTGTTTTTT. Residues: CASSLPAVGVTGELFF.

This clonotype was seen a handful of times. V usage is TRBV29-1 and J usage is TRBJ2-7; D possibly corresponds to TRBD1 (5 bases). From germline, CDR1 is SQVTM and CDR2 ANQGSEA. The CDR3 length is 14 residues. Trimming shortened V by 3 bases and J by 0 bases, and 12 bases separated the two germline ends. CDR3 DNA sequence: TGCAGCGTTGACGCAGGGCAAAGCTCCTACGAGCAGTACTTC. Residues: CSVDAGQSSYEQYF.

This sequence joins TRBV12-3 or TRBV12-4 and TRBJ1-2; 10 nucleotides agree with TRBD1. This CDR3 has 13 amino acids. With V trimmed by 6 bases and J by 8 bases, 6 bases remained unmatched. The DNA for the CDR3 is TGTGCCAGCAGAGACAGGGGGCGAGAGGGCTACACCTTC. Protein product: CASRDRGREGYTF.

The chain recombines TRBV27 with TRBJ2-7; D is uncertain. This CDR3 contains 11 residues. Germline CDR1 and CDR2: MNHEY and SMNVEV (reference sequence). V was pared by 11 bases and J by 1 base, with 9 bases between. CDR3 DNA sequence: TGTGCCGCAGGAGCATCCTACGAGCAGTACTTC. It translates to CAAGASYEQYF.

The chain uses TRBV9 and TRBJ2-7, with D perhaps TRBD2 (7 bases). Germline CDR1 and CDR2: SGDLS and YYNGEE. The CDR3 is 15 amino acids. Trimming pared 1 base from V and 5 bases from J, leaving 16 bases between. The CDR3 DNA is TGTGCCAGCAGCGTACCCCAGGGGAGGGGCCACGAGCAGTACTTC. This sequence encodes CASSVPQGRGHEQYF.

This clonotype was seen a handful of times. The V gene is TRBV5-1, the J gene TRBJ2-1; 11 bases fit TRBD2. CDR1 and CDR2 (germline): SGHRS, YFSETQ. V gave up 4 bases and J gave up 9 bases; unmatched junction bases: 3. The CDR3 length is 13 residues. Here the CDR3 reads CASSDGLAGEQFF. CDR3 DNA: TGCGCCAGCAGCGACGGACTAGCGGGTGAGCAGTTCTTC.

This chain connects TRBV11-2 to TRBJ2-3; the match to TRBD2 covers 9 bases. The CDR3 length is 15 residues. Germline-derived CDR1 and CDR2 are SGHAT and FQNNGV. Trimming cost V 5 bases and J 6 bases; bases outside gene matches: 9. CDR3 bases: TGTGCCAGCAGCACTATAGCGGGGGCATGGGATACGCAGTATTTT. Translated: CASSTIAGAWDTQYF.

This clonotype was detected a few times. The rearrangement joins TRBV11-2 to TRBJ2-1; 8 positions match TRBD2. The CDR3 length is 18 residues. The germline V gene encodes CDR1 SGHAT and CDR2 FQNNGV. The ends lost 0 bases at V and 0 bases at J; junction bases unmatched: 7. DNA for the CDR3: TGTGCCAGCAGCTTAGATTGGGCGGGGGGAAGCTCCTACAATGAGCAGTTCTTC. Protein product: CASSLDWAGGSSYNEQFF.

This clonotype was counted a few times. The rearrangement uses TRBV4-1 and TRBJ2-5; D might be TRBD2 (5 bases). The germline CDR1 and CDR2 sequences are MGHRA and YSYEKL. The V end lost 1 base, the J end lost 2 bases, and 11 bases lay between the germline ends. CDR3 size: 15 residues. The CDR3 bases are TGCGCCAGCAGCCAAGTGTTTAGCGAGCAAGAGACCCAGTACTTC. Translating it yields CASSQVFSEQETQYF.

CDR3 residues: CASSLRTGLNTEAFF. DNA of the CDR3: TGTGCCAGCAGCCTCCGGACAGGCTTGAACACTGAAGCTTTCTTT. The rearrangement joins TRBV14 to TRBJ1-1; 7 bases are a match to TRBD1. The CDR3 consists of 15 residues. Germline V lookup: CDR1 SGHDN, CDR2 FVKESK. V lost 4 bases and J lost 0; bases outside the gene matches: 5.

The chain uses TRBV7-2 and TRBJ2-3; 10 bases fit TRBD2. This CDR3 region has 16 residues. CDR1 SGHTA and CDR2 FQGNSA come from the germline V gene. The V gene end was trimmed by 1 base and the J gene end by 5 bases; junction bases not matched to a gene: 6. This CDR3 reads CASSLDSGTSVDTQYF. Written as DNA, the CDR3 is TGTGCCAGCAGCTTAGACTCCGGGACTAGCGTAGATACGCAGTATTTT.

This clonotype came up a few times. V usage is TRBV12-3 or TRBV12-4 and J usage is TRBJ1-2; D may be TRBD1 (5 bases). The germline V and J ends were trimmed by 3 bases and 7 bases, with 9 bases remaining between them. The CDR3 covers 12 residues. This CDR3 reads CASSLSGGGYTF. The CDR3 DNA reads TGTGCCAGCAGTTTGTCTGGGGGTGGCTACACCTTC.

There are a few counts of this clonotype. The chain recombines TRBV11-1 with TRBJ2-7; TRBD1 aligns across 12 bases. There are 18 residues in the CDR3. Germline-derived CDR1 and CDR2 are SGHAT and FQDESV (reference sequence). The ends lost 4 bases at V and 3 bases at J; junction bases unmatched: 13. CDR3 sequence reads: CASSSIGGQGALNYEQYF. CDR3 DNA: TGTGCCAGCAGCTCCATAGGGGGACAGGGGGCGCTCAACTACGAGCAGTACTTC.

This clonotype was recorded at least ten times. The V call is TRBV24-1, the J call TRBJ2-3; weak D call: TRBD2 (5 bases). Trimming pared 3 bases from V and 0 bases from J, leaving 24 bases between. Germline-derived CDR1 and CDR2 are KGHDR and SFDVKD. The CDR3 spans 20 residues. CDR3 DNA sequence: TGTGCCACCAGTGATCGGTCCTCCGGGATTGGGATAACTAGCACAGATACGCAGTATTTT. Amino acid sequence: CATSDRSSGIGITSTDTQYF.

This chain joins TRBV10-3 and TRBJ2-7; no firm D call. CDR1 ENHRY and CDR2 SYGVKD come from the germline V gene. The CDR3 loop spans 13 amino acids. V shed 1 base and J shed 0 bases, with 4 bases lying between them. The CDR3 here is CAISEFYSYEQYF. The CDR3 DNA follows: TGTGCCATCAGTGAGTTTTACTCCTACGAGCAGTACTTC.

The table lists this clonotype with a few counts. The chain links TRBV20-1 to TRBJ2-7; D is perhaps TRBD1 or TRBD2 (5 bases each). V was pared by 3 bases and J by 5 bases, with 11 bases between. Germline values: CDR1 DFQATT, CDR2 SNEGSKA (reference sequence). The CDR3 is 12 residues long. The CDR3 is CSASRDPHEQYF. In DNA form, the CDR3 reads TGCAGTGCTAGCCGGGACCCCCACGAGCAGTACTTC.

V and J are TRBV4-1 and TRBJ2-5, with 11 bases identical to TRBD2. After removal of 2 bases from V and 1 base from J, the junction contained 6 bases not matched to a gene. This CDR3 has 17 amino acids. CDR1 and CDR2 from the germline V gene are MGHRA and YSYEKL. The CDR3 protein is CASSQTLAGVSQETQYF. CDR3 nucleotides: TGCGCCAGCAGCCAAACACTAGCGGGAGTCTCCCAAGAGACCCAGTACTTC.

This clonotype was observed a few times. This sequence joins TRBV27 and TRBJ2-7, with 7 nucleotides matching TRBD2. This CDR3 is built from 14 residues. From germline, CDR1 is MNHEY and CDR2 SMNVEV (reference sequence). V gave up 5 bases and J gave up 4 bases; unmatched junction bases: 8. The CDR3 sequence: CASSPGREWYEQYF. CDR3 nucleotides: TGTGCCAGCAGTCCCGGGCGGGAGTGGTACGAGCAGTACTTC.

The chain combines TRBV11-1 with TRBJ2-7, with D uncertain. From germline, CDR1 is SGHAT and CDR2 FQDESV (reference sequence). V was shortened by 1 base and J by 0 bases, with 10 bases between the two germline ends. The CDR3 spans 15 residues. The CDR3 DNA is TGTGCCAGCAGCTTAGGGACCGCATACTCCTACGAGCAGTACTTC. Its translation: CASSLGTAYSYEQYF.

This clonotype was found many times. The CDR3 loop reads CASSIRGGQETQYF. The CDR3 DNA is TGTGCCAGCAGTATCAGGGGGGGGCAAGAGACCCAGTACTTC. This chain joins TRBV28 and TRBJ2-5; D is tentatively TRBD1 or TRBD2 (7 bases each). The ends were cut back, 5 bases at V and 2 bases at J, with 12 bases in the middle. The CDR3 runs 14 residues. Germline CDR1 reads MDHEN; CDR2 reads SYDVKM. Looking up the rest from reference TRBV28 and TRBJ2-5 gives the full variable domain: DVKVTQSSRYLVKRTGEKVFLECVQDMDHENMFWYRQDPGLGLRLIYFSYDVKMKEKGDIPEGYSVSREKKERFSLILESASTNQTSMYLCASSIRGGQETQYFGPGTRLLVL.

This sequence joins TRBV27 and TRBJ2-7; D is possibly TRBD1 or TRBD2 (5 bases each). Trimming removed 7 bases from V and 3 bases from J, with 19 bases in between. Germline CDR1 reads MNHEY; CDR2 reads SMNVEV (reference sequence). CDR3 length equals 15 residues. The DNA for the CDR3 is TGTGCCAGCATCGGTAGGGGACCTCTGTTCTACGAGCAGTACTTC. This translates into CASIGRGPLFYEQYF.

The chain joins TRBV20-1 to TRBJ2-7; TRBD2 matches 12 bases. Looked up from germline, CDR1 is DFQATT and CDR2 is SNEGSKA (reference sequence). CDR3 size: 16 residues. V lost 8 bases, J lost 5 bases, and 16 bases stayed unmatched. Written as DNA, the CDR3 is TGCAGTTTTTGGGGCCTAGCGGGAGGGAGACTCCACGAGCAGTACTTC. It codes for CSFWGLAGGRLHEQYF.